Below, 10 T cell receptor beta chains from the same sample are listed, as sequenced in a study of cytomegalovirus exposure and HLA in healthy donors. PCR amplification relied on 60 Vbeta primers (plus 13 Jbeta primers). The data were produced by immunoSEQ multiplex PCR, yet TCRdb's version contains in-frame clones alone and is incomplete. The sample records 150,000 to 200,000 clones, roughly 80% being singletons. The sample taken for sequencing was PBMCs. The receptor set was obtained from a male donor in good health and CMV-seronegative.

This clone was observed a single time. The chain combines TRBV4-2 with TRBJ2-7; TRBD2 matches at 11 bases. The trim removed 0 bases at V and 3 bases at J, leaving 4 bases unmatched. This CDR3 has 16 amino acids. The V gene's germline CDR1 is LGHNA and CDR2 YNFKEQ. For the CDR3, the DNA is TGTGCCAGCAGCCAAGAGACTAGCGGGATTCTCTACGAGCAGTACTTC. Its translation is CASSQETSGILYEQYF.

The chain has TRBV29-1 and TRBJ1-1; TRBD1 matches 11 bases. This CDR3 comprises 13 residues. Trimming at V came to 4 bases and at J to 4 bases, leaving 2 bases not matched to a gene. Per the germline V gene, CDR1 is SQVTM and CDR2 is ANQGSEA. This CDR3 reads CSVVGQGATEAFF. The CDR3 coding sequence is TGCAGCGTTGTCGGACAGGGGGCCACTGAAGCTTTCTTT. The whole variable domain, remainder taken from reference TRBV29-1 and TRBJ1-1, is SAVISQKPSRDICQRGTSLTIQCQVDSQVTMMFWYRQQPGQSLTLIATANQGSEATYESGFVIDKFPISRPNLTFSTLTVSNMSPEDSSIYLCSVVGQGATEAFFGQGTRLTVV.

The V and J genes are TRBV28 and TRBJ1-2; 7 bases fit TRBD1. CDR1 is MDHEN, CDR2 SYDVKM, per germline. Trimming cost V 3 bases and J 8 bases; bases outside gene matches: 12. The length of the CDR3 is 15 residues. CDR3 bases: TGTGCCAGCAGTTTCGACCTCAGGGGGACGGGCGGCTACACCTTC. It codes for CASSFDLRGTGGYTF.

V usage is TRBV7-2 and J usage is TRBJ2-2; tentative D call: TRBD1 (5 bases). Germline V gene data show CDR1 as SGHTA and CDR2 as FQGNSA. V was shortened by 2 bases and J by 1 base, with 8 bases between the two germline ends. This CDR3 spans 15 amino acids. The CDR3 reads CASSLRQGNTGELFF. The CDR3 bases are TGTGCCAGCAGCTTACGGCAGGGGAACACCGGGGAGCTGTTTTTT.

The chain recombines TRBV5-1 with TRBJ2-1; TRBD2 might be the D (5 bases). Between the trimmed V and J ends, which lost 4 bases and 4 bases, there was a span of 15 bases. Germline V lookup: CDR1 SGHRS, CDR2 YFSETQ. The CDR3 spans 15 residues. The DNA of the CDR3 is TGCGCCAGCAGCCCTGCTAGCTATCAATACAATGAGCAGTTCTTC. The encoded protein is CASSPASYQYNEQFF. The full variable domain, in which reference TRBV5-1 and TRBJ2-1 provide the parts outside the CDR3, is KAGVTQTPRYLIKTRGQQVTLSCSPISGHRSVSWYQQTPGQGLQFLFEYFSETQRNKGNFPGRFSGRQFSNSRSEMNVSTLELGDSALYLCASSPASYQYNEQFFGPGTRLTVL.

This clone was observed a handful of times. The chain has TRBV15 and TRBJ1-5, with D possibly TRBD1 on 5 matching bases. The CDR3 is 16 amino acids. Trimming pared 5 bases from V and 2 bases from J, leaving 16 bases between. Per germline, CDR1 LNHNV and CDR2 YYDKDF (reference sequence). The CDR3 sequence is CATSESEGRGNQPQHF. In DNA form, the CDR3 reads TGTGCCACCAGCGAGTCAGAGGGGAGGGGCAATCAGCCCCAGCATTTT. The variable domain in full, with the rest retrieved from reference TRBV15 and TRBJ1-5, is DAMVIQNPRYQVTQFGKPVTLSCSQTLNHNVMYWYQQKSSQAPKLLFHYYDKDFNNEADTPDNFQSRRPNTSFCFLDIRSPGLGDTAMYLCATSESEGRGNQPQHFGDGTRLSIL.

This clone showed up just a few times. The V gene is TRBV12-2, the J gene TRBJ2-3; TRBD2, as called in the table, went unchecked against the DNA. TRBV12-2 is a pseudogene locus. The CDR3 consists of 15 residues. In nucleotides, the CDR3 is TGTGCAAGTCGCCTCGGACTAGCGGTGAGGGATACGCAGTATTTT. This gives the protein CASRLGLAVRDTQYF.

J is TRBJ1-5 and V is TRBV4-3, with TRBD1 identical over 7 bases. The CDR3 totals 16 residues. Germline loops: CDR1 LGHNA, CDR2 YSLEER. V shed 1 base, J shed 4 bases, and the junction held 7 bases outside the gene matches. The CDR3 DNA reads as TGCGCCAGCAGCCAAGTACTCGCCAGGGGGAATCAGCCCCAGCATTTT. Residues: CASSQVLARGNQPQHF.

The chain is built from TRBV9 and TRBJ2-1; D is ambiguous. CDR3 length: 15 residues. CDR1 and CDR2 from the germline V gene are SGDLS and YYNGEE. The V end was cut by 0 bases, the J end by 1 base, with 8 bases between. CDR3 in DNA: TGTGCCAGCAGCGTAGTAGTAGCATCCTACAATGAGCAGTTCTTC. This translates into CASSVVVASYNEQFF. The full variable domain, with the rest looked up from reference TRBV9 and TRBJ2-1, is DSGVTQTPKHLITATGQRVTLRCSPRSGDLSVYWYQQSLDQGLQFLIQYYNGEERAKGNILERFSAQQFPDLHSELNLSSLELGDSALYFCASSVVVASYNEQFFGPGTRLTVL.

This clone was seen just once. The V gene is TRBV28, the J gene TRBJ2-1; 12 bases fit TRBD2. The CDR3 loop spans 17 amino acids. Trimming took 7 bases from V and 2 from J; bases not matched to a gene: 9. Germline CDR1 MDHEN, CDR2 SYDVKM. In DNA form, the CDR3 reads TGTGCCAGCATCGCGACTAGCGGGAGTATTGCCTACAATGAGCAGTTCTTC. The encoded protein is CASIATSGSIAYNEQFF. Complete variable domain (other parts from reference TRBV28 and TRBJ2-1): DVKVTQSSRYLVKRTGEKVFLECVQDMDHENMFWYRQDPGLGLRLIYFSYDVKMKEKGDIPEGYSVSREKKERFSLILESASTNQTSMYLCASIATSGSIAYNEQFFGPGTRLTVL.